This T cell receptor beta chain was sequenced during a study of blood T cell repertoires in COVID-19. Study-level background: Sites in the United States, Italy and Spain provided acute and convalescent COVID-19 samples. In each case, the material was cDNA or gDNA derived from T cells, B-cell-depleted T cells, or PBMCs.

The CDR3 sequence is 14 residues long. Trimming took off 7 bases at V and 5 bases at J, with 17 bases between the two ends. Germline V gene sequence: CDR1 LNHDA, CDR2 SQIVND (reference sequence). As originally analysed: Using reference gene primer amplification, nucleated cell counts were estimated. Measured with immunoSEQ multiplex PCR; TCRdb has only the in-frame clones, and not every one. V, J and clone size derive from that table, while D and trimming were established from the DNA sequence. The sample includes around 290,000 clones, about 89% of them seen just once. Sequencing was performed on peripheral blood. The clonotype originates from a woman between 45 and 65 years old who had recovered from COVID-19. V gene TRBV19 combines with J gene TRBJ1-1, with D maybe TRBD1 (6 bases). Here the CDR3 reads CASTAEGGVTEAFF. As DNA, the CDR3 is TGTGCCAGTACCGCCGAGGGGGGGGTTACTGAAGCTTTCTTT. Full variable domain (rest looked up from reference TRBV19 and TRBJ1-1): DGGITQSPKYLFRKEGQNVTLSCEQNLNHDAMYWYRQDPGQGLRLIYYSQIVNDFQKGDIAEGYSVSREKKESFPLTVTSAQKNPTAFYLCASTAEGGVTEAFFGQGTRLTVV.